The clone carrying this TCR beta chain came up many times. Its antigen remains unknown. The data stem from a study of human T cells and chemical hapten exposure. The overall study: TCR yields differed between samples (mainly from small differences in pooled library volume). Broader study findings: Versus controls, expanded TCRs had significantly more large CDR3 similarity clusters.

Germline CDR1 DFQATT, CDR2 SNEGSKA (reference sequence). V lost 1 base and J 4 bases, leaving 14 bases between the germline ends. CDR3 length equals 14 residues. Time point described: patch test 3, about 24 weeks after DPC sensitization. This sample's treatment: therapeutic diphenylcyclopropenone sensitization with weekly scalp DPC. What the library attached to individual cDNA molecules were unique molecular identifiers. TCRdb ran MiXCR on the RACE reads and lists one entry per CDR3 protein. The sample records roughly 130,000 distinct CDR3 sequences, about 11% being singletons. This specimen consisted of whole blood, obtained in connection with sensitization to the hapten diphenylcyclopropenone (DPC). The TCR was taken from a woman aged 45-59 years with alopecia areata. Some clones in this sample may be carry-over from other donors' samples. V is TRBV20-1 and J is TRBJ2-7; D perhaps matches TRBD1 (6 bases). CDR3 DNA sequence: TGCAGTGCTAGAGTACAGGGCGAGGAGTACGAGCAGTACTTC. Translation: CSARVQGEEYEQYF.